These 17 T cell receptor beta chains were sequenced from one sample in a study of CD4 and CD8 cells across lung adenocarcinoma regions. TCRdb itself ran the PCR reads through MiXCR, one entry per CDR3 protein. The data hold 6,500 to 8,000 distinct CDR3 sequences, with roughly 40% observed a single time. The specimen was CD4+ T cells from the margin of a lung tumor. The source of these receptors is a male donor with lung adenocarcinoma. The CD4 and CD8 labels of this study may be unreliable.

This clonotype was counted a single time. The chain combines TRBV7-3 with TRBJ2-1; D remains ambiguous. The J call could be wrong; TRBJ2-5 is a better fit for the DNA end. The CDR3 has 16 residues. Germline V CDR1 and CDR2: SGHTA, FQGTGA. The CDR3 spells CASSLTLGRHEETQYF. The CDR3, as DNA: TGTGCCAGCAGCTTAACTCTAGGCAGACACGAAGAGACCCAGTACTTC.

The rearrangement links TRBV10-3 to TRBJ2-1; 10 bases are shared with TRBD1. V was clipped by 4 bases and J by 7 bases; unmatched bases: 10. Germline CDR1 is ENHRY and CDR2 is SYGVKD. The CDR3 loop spans 16 amino acids. CDR3 nucleotide sequence: TGTGCCATCAGTGCCTCGGGACAGGGGAGGTATAATGAGCAGTTCTTC. It encodes CAISASGQGRYNEQFF.

This clonotype was counted many times. This chain uses TRBV10-2 with TRBJ1-1; 7 bases fit TRBD1. J lost 1 base, V lost 8 bases, and 1 base had no gene match. The CDR3 runs to 12 residues. The germline V gene has CDR1 WSHSY and CDR2 SAAADI. The CDR3 protein is CASRTGNTEAFF. The CDR3, as DNA: TGCGCCAGCCGGACAGGGAACACTGAAGCTTTCTTT.

This clonotype was found many times. V is TRBV11-3 and J is TRBJ2-5; D perhaps matches TRBD2 (6 bases). CDR1 is SGHNT, CDR2 YENEEA, per germline. The germline V and J ends were trimmed by 0 bases and 2 bases, with 10 bases remaining between them. CDR3 length equals 15 residues. The CDR3 loop is CASSLDGGDQETQYF. In nucleotides, the CDR3 is TGTGCCAGCAGCTTAGATGGAGGGGATCAAGAGACCCAGTACTTC.

The chain combines TRBV9 with TRBJ2-1; maybe TRBD2 (6 bases). V shed 0 bases and J shed 7 bases, with 14 bases lying between them. The CDR3 has 15 amino acids. Germline loops: CDR1 SGDLS, CDR2 YYNGEE. CDR3 protein: CASSVDGGAGNEQFF. The CDR3 bases are TGTGCCAGCAGCGTAGACGGCGGGGCCGGAAATGAGCAGTTCTTC.

This clonotype is termed medium-sized. The V and J genes are TRBV27 and TRBJ2-2, with TRBD2 matching 7 bases. Per the germline V gene, CDR1 is MNHEY and CDR2 is SMNVEV (reference sequence). The CDR3 is 15 amino acids. V lost 7 bases, J lost 5 bases, and 10 bases stayed unmatched. CDR3 coding DNA: TGTGCCAGCAAGGTGGGAGGGAGAGGGACCGGGGAGCTGTTTTTT. It encodes CASKVGGRGTGELFF.

This clonotype has ten or more counts. This sequence joins TRBV6-1 and TRBJ2-3; D may be TRBD2 (6 bases). V dropped 6 bases and J dropped 0 bases, with 19 bases sitting between them. CDR3 length: 17 residues. The V gene's germline CDR1 is MNHNS and CDR2 SASEGT. In nucleotides, the CDR3 is TGTGCCAGCAGGGGGGGAATTGGAGTAACTAGCACAGATACGCAGTATTTT. The encoded protein is CASRGGIGVTSTDTQYF.

The gene calls are TRBV27 and TRBJ2-5; D is possibly TRBD2 (5 bases). V was cut by 8 bases and J by 3 bases, with 13 bases left in between. CDR3 length: 13 residues. Germline loops: CDR1 MNHEY, CDR2 SMNVEV (reference sequence). CDR3 DNA: TGTGCCAGCGGGAGACGTGACAAAGAGACCCAGTACTTC. Translation: CASGRRDKETQYF.

The V and J genes are TRBV6-1 and TRBJ2-3; 9 nucleotides match TRBD1. Judging by the DNA end, TRBJ2-5 fits better; the J call may be wrong. This CDR3 is 18 amino acids long. From germline, CDR1 is MNHNS and CDR2 SASEGT. As DNA, the CDR3 is TGTGCCAGCAAAACGTTACGCCGACAGGGGGAGGTTCAAGAGACCCAGTACTTC. This encodes CASKTLRRQGEVQETQYF.

Relative to its sample, this clonotype is medium-sized. The chain is built from TRBV10-3 and TRBJ2-1; 10 nucleotides line up with TRBD1. V was clipped by 10 bases and J by 10 bases; unmatched bases: 13. This CDR3 has 14 residues. CDR1 and CDR2 from the germline V gene are ENHRY and SYGVKD. Written as DNA, the CDR3 is TGTGCCACTGGGACCGGGACAGGGGTAGAGGAGCAGTTCTTC. Translation: CATGTGTGVEEQFF.

V usage is TRBV6-5 and J usage is TRBJ2-5; no firm D call. The germline V gene encodes CDR1 MNHEY and CDR2 SVGAGI. V gave up 0 bases and J gave up 3 bases, with 14 bases separating them. The CDR3 has 16 amino acids. The CDR3 DNA follows: TGTGCCAGCAGTTACTCGTGTATCGGTGGGGAAGAGACCCAGTACTTC. As protein: CASSYSCIGGEETQYF.

The chain uses TRBV6-5 and TRBJ2-3; D unclear. Germline V gives CDR1 MNHEY, CDR2 SVGAGI. This CDR3 contains 16 residues. Trimming stripped 2 bases from V and 0 bases from J, with 12 bases between. The CDR3 DNA sequence: TGTGCCAGCAGTTACGGGGTACTAACTAGCACAGATACGCAGTATTTT. It encodes CASSYGVLTSTDTQYF.

As concerns this clonotype: The junction does not match germline at one end; this may be a read error. The chain carries TRBV11-2 and TRBJ2-6; tentatively, D is TRBD1 (5 bases). This CDR3 contains 17 residues. CDR1 SGHAT and CDR2 FQNNGV come from the germline V gene. The CDR3 coding sequence is TGTGCCAGCACCAAGGACATTACCCCCTCTGGGGCCAACGTCCTGTATTTC. Its protein is CASTKDITPSGANVLYF.

V usage is TRBV4-1 and J usage is TRBJ2-1; a weak D match, TRBD1 (5 bases). This CDR3 region has 13 residues. V was cut by 3 bases and J by 7 bases, with 10 bases left in between. CDR1 is MGHRA and CDR2 is YSYEKL in the germline V gene. DNA of the CDR3: TGCGCCAGCAGCCACAGGGTAGGGAATGAGCAGTTCTTC. This encodes CASSHRVGNEQFF.

In the case of this clonotype: In this CDR3 the conserved last residue, phenylalanine or tryptophan, is missing, so a read error is likely. The DNA is left out, because the CDR3 cannot be placed on it with certainty; the CDR3 is given as TCRdb lists it. The rearrangement joins TRBV6-5 to TRBJ2-1. The CDR3 has 8 residues if both end residues are counted. Germline V gene data show CDR1 as MNHEY and CDR2 as SVGAGI. The CDR3 region is CASSYSMS.

On this clonotype itself: A read error may account for a junction end that differs from germline. V is TRBV10-2 and J is TRBJ2-5, with D possibly called TRBD1 or TRBD2 (6 bases each). Germline CDR1 WSHSY, CDR2 SAAADI. The CDR3 has 16 residues. In nucleotides, the CDR3 is TGCGCCAGCGGGGGGTCCGGGGGCCGGGACCAAGAGACGCAGTACTTC. Protein product: CASGGSGGRDQETQYF.

This chain uses TRBV20-1 with TRBJ2-2; a weak D match, TRBD1 (5 bases). CDR1 is DFQATT, CDR2 SNEGSKA, per germline (reference sequence). The CDR3 runs 16 residues. Trimming removed 3 bases at V and 4 bases at J, with 18 bases between. Here the CDR3 DNA reads TGCAGTGCTAGGACGCGTAAACAGGATGTCACCGGGGAGCTGTTTTTT. Amino acid sequence: CSARTRKQDVTGELFF.